The clone carrying this TCR beta chain occurred a few times. Original processing notes: Amplification with reference gene primers provided the estimates of nucleated cell counts. Sequencing was performed with immunoSEQ multiplex PCR; in TCRdb, only in-frame clones are kept and a portion is missing. The V and J calls and the clone size are those of that table, but D and trimming were determined from the DNA. The sample lists around 200,000 clones; about 86% were seen once. Germline V lookup: CDR1 MDHEN, CDR2 SYDVKM. CDR3 length equals 15 residues. The V segment lost 6 bases and the J segment 7 bases; nucleotides outside the gene matches: 10. This sample was included in a study of blood T cell repertoires in COVID-19.

V gene TRBV28 combines with J gene TRBJ1-1; the match to TRBD1 covers 11 bases. Sequencing input: peripheral blood. The sequence derives from a man between 65 and 85 years old with active or convalescent COVID-19. CDR3 region: CASRWTGGARNEAFF. The CDR3, as DNA: TGTGCCAGCAGATGGACAGGGGGCGCCCGAAATGAAGCTTTCTTT.